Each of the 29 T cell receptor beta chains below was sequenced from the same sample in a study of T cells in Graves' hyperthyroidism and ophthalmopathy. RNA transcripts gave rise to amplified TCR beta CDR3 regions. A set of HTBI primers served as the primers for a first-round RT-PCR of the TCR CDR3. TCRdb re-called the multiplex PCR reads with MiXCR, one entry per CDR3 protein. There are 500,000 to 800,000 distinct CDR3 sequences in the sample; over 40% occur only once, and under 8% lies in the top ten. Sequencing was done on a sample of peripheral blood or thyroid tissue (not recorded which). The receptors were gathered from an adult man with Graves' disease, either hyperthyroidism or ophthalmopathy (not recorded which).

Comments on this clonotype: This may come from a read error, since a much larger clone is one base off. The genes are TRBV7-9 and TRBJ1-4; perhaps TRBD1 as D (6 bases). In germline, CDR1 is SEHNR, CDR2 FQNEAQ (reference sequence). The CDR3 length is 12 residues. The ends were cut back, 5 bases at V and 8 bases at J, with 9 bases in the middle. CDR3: CASSRRGEKLFF. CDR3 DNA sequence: TGTGCCAGCAGCCGCAGGGGCGAAAAACTGTTTTTT.

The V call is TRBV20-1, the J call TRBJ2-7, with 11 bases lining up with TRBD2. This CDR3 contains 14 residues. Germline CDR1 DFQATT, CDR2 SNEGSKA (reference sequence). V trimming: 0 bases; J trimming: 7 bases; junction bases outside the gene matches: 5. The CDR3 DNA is TGCAGTGCTAGAGAACTAGCGGGGGTGGGGGAGCAGTACTTC. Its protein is CSARELAGVGEQYF.

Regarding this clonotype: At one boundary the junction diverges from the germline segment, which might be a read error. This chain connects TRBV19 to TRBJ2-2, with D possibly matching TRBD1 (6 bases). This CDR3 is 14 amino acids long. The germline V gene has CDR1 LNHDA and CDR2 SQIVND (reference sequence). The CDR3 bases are TGTGCCAGTAGTTCGACCCAGGGGTCCGGGGAGCTATTTTTT. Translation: CASSSTQGSGELFF.

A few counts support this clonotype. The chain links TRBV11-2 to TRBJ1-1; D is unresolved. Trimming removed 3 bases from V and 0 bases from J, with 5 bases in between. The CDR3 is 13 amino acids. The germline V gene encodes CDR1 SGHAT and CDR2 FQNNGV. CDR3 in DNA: TGTGCCAGCAGCTTCAGAATGAACACTGAAGCTTTCTTT. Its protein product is CASSFRMNTEAFF.

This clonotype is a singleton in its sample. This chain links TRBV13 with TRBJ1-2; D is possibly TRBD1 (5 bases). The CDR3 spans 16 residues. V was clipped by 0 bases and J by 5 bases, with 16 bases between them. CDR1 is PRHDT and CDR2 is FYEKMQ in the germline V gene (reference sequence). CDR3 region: CASSLGASGMAYGYTF. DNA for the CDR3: TGTGCCAGCAGCTTAGGGGCGTCAGGGATGGCTTATGGCTACACCTTC.

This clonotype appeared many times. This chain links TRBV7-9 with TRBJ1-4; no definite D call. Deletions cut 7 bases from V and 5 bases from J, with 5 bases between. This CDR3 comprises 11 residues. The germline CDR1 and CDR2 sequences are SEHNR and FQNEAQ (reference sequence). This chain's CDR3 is CASTHNEKLFF. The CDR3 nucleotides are TGTGCCAGCACCCACAATGAAAAACTGTTTTTT.

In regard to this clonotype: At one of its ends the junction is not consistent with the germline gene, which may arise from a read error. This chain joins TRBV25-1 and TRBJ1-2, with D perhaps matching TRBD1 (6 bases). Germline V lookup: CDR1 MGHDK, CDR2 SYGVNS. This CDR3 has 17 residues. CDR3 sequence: CATSDRTASLRYGGYTF. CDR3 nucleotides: TGTGCCACCAGTGACCGGACAGCATCCCTTCGATATGGTGGCTACACCTTC.

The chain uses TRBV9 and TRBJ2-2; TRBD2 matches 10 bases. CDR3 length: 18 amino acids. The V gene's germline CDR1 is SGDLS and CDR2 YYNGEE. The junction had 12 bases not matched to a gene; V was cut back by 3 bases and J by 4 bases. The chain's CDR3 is CASSAFPSGSVSTGELFF. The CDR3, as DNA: TGTGCCAGCAGCGCCTTTCCTAGCGGGAGCGTATCCACCGGGGAGCTGTTTTTT.

As DNA, the CDR3 is TGCAGTGCTCCCCAGGGCCAACGAAATCAGCCCCAGCATTTT. Encoded protein: CSAPQGQRNQPQHF. The genes are TRBV20-1 and TRBJ1-5; possibly TRBD1 for D (5 bases). Germline V gene lookup returns CDR1 DFQATT and CDR2 SNEGSKA (reference sequence). Trimming stripped 5 bases from V and 4 bases from J, with 15 bases between. CDR3 length equals 14 residues.

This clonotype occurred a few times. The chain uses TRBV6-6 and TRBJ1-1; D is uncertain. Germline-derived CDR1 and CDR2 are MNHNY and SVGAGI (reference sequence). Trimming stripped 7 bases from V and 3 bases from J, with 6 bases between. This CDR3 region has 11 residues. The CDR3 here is CASTGYTEAFF. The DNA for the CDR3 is TGTGCCAGCACGGGATACACTGAAGCTTTCTTT.

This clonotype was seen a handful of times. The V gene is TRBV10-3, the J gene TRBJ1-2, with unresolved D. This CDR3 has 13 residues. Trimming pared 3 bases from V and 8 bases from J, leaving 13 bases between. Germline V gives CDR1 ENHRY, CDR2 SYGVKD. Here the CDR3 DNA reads TGTGCCATCAGTGATCCAGGTTCGGGAGGCTACACCTTC. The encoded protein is CAISDPGSGGYTF.

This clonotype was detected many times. CDR3 sequence: CASSFFSGSYEQYF. The DNA for the CDR3 is TGTGCCAGCAGTTTCTTTTCCGGTTCCTACGAGCAGTACTTC. The rearrangement joins TRBV12-3 or TRBV12-4 to TRBJ2-7, with D unclear. Trimming took off 3 bases at V and 1 base at J, with 10 bases between the two ends. The CDR3 runs to 14 residues.

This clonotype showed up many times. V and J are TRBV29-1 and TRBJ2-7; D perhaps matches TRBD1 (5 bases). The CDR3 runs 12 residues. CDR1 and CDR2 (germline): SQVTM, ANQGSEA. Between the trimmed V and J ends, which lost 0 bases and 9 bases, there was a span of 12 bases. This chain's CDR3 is CSVEEQNRPQYF. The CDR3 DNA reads TGCAGCGTTGAAGAACAAAACAGGCCGCAGTACTTC.

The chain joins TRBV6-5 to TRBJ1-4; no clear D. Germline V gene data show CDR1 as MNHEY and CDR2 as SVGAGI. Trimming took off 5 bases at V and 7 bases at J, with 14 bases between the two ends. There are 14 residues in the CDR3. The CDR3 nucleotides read TGTGCCAGCAGTGCCGGGGTGACGGGTGAAAAACTGTTTTTT. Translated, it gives CASSAGVTGEKLFF.

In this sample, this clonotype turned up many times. The CDR3 region has the DNA TGTGCCATCAGTGAGTCAACAGGGCCGGTTGGGGAAAAACTGTTTTTT. This sequence encodes CAISESTGPVGEKLFF. The V gene is TRBV10-3, the J gene TRBJ1-4, with D possibly being TRBD1 (6 bases). From germline, CDR1 is ENHRY and CDR2 SYGVKD. The CDR3 covers 16 residues. V lost 0 bases, J lost 8 bases, and 16 bases lay in between.

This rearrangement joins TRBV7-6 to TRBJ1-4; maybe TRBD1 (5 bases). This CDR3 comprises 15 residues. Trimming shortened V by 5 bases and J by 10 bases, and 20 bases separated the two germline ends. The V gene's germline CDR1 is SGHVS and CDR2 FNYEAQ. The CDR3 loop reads CASSPGTRAHGKLFF. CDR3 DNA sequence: TGTGCCAGCAGCCCAGGGACTCGGGCGCATGGAAAACTGTTTTTT.

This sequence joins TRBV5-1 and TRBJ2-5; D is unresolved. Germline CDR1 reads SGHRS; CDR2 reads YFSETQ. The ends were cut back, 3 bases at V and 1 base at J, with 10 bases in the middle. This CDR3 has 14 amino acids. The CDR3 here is CASSSPPLQETQYF. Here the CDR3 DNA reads TGCGCCAGCAGCTCCCCGCCGCTCCAAGAGACCCAGTACTTC.

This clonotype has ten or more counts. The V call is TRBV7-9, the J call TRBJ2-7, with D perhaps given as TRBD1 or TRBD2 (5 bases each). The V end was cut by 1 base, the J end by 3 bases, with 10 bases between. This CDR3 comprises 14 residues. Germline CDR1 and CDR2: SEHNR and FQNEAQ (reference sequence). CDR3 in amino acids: CASSLGDGVYEQYF. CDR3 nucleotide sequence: TGTGCCAGCAGCTTAGGGGACGGTGTCTACGAGCAGTACTTC.

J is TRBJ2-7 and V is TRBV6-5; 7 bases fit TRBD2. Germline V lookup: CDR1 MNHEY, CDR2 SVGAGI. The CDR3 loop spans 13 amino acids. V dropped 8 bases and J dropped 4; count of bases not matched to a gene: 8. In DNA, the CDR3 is TGTGCCAGCCAAAGGGCTAGCGGTTACGAGCAGTACTTC. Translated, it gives CASQRASGYEQYF.

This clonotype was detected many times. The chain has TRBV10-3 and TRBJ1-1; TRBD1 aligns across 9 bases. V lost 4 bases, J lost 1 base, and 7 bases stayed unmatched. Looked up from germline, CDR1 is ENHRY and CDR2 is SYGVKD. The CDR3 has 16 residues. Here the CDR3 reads CAISAPRDRANTEAFF. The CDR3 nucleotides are TGTGCCATCAGTGCCCCCCGGGACAGGGCGAACACTGAAGCTTTCTTT.

CDR3 in DNA: TGTGCCAGCAGTGGCGGGACCCACTCTGGAAACACCATATATTTT. This gives the protein CASSGGTHSGNTIYF. This rearrangement joins TRBV25-1 to TRBJ1-3; possible D gene TRBD1, 5 bases. The ends were cut back, 4 bases at V and 0 bases at J, with 10 bases in the middle. Per germline, CDR1 MGHDK and CDR2 SYGVNS. This CDR3 is built from 15 residues.

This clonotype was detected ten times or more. The CDR3 reads CSAENGQSNEKLFF. The CDR3 DNA follows: TGCAGCGCCGAAAATGGGCAGTCGAATGAAAAACTGTTTTTT. The chain employs TRBV29-1 and TRBJ1-4; D remains unclear. Deletions cut 7 bases from V and 5 bases from J, with 17 bases between. Germline CDR1 SQVTM, CDR2 ANQGSEA. CDR3 length: 14 amino acids.

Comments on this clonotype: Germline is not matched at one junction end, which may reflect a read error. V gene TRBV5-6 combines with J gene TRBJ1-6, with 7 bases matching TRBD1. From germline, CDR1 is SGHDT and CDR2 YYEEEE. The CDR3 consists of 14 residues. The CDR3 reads CASSRQGFNSPPHF. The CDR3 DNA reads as TGTGCCAGCAGCCGACAGGGATTTAATTCACCCCCCCACTTT.

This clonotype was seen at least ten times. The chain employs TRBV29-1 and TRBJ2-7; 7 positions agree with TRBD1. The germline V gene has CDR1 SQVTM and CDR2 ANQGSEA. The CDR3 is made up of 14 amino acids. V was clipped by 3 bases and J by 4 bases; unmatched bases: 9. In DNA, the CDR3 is TGCAGCGTTGAGCCGGGACAGCTCCCTTACGAGCAGTACTTC. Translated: CSVEPGQLPYEQYF.

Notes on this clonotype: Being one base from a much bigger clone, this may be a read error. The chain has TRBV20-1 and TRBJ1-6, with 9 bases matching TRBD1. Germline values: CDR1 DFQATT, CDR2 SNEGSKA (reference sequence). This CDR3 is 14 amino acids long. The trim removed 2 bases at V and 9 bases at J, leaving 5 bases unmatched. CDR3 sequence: CSARHRGQGSPLHF. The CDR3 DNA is TGCAGTGCTAGACACAGGGGGCAGGGTTCACCCCTCCACTTT.

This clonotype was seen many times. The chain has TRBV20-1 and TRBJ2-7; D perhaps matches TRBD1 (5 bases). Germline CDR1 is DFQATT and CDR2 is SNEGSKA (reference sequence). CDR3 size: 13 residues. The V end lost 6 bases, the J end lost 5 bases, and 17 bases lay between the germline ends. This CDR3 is CSAATVLIDEQYF. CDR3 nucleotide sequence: TGCAGTGCAGCGACAGTCCTAATCGACGAGCAGTACTTC.

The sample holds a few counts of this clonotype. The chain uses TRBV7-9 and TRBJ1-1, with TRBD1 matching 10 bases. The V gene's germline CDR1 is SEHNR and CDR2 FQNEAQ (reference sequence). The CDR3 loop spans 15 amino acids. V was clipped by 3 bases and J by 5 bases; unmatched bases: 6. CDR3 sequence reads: CASSFGDRGFTEAFF. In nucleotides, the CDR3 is TGTGCCAGCAGCTTCGGGGACAGGGGTTTTACTGAAGCTTTCTTT.

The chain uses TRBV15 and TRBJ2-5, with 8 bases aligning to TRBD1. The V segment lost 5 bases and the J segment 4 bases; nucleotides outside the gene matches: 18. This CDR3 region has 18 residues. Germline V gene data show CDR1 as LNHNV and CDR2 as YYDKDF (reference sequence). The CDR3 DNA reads TGTGCCACCAGCCTGCACAGGGGGTCGAGTGTGATTGGAGAGACCCAGTACTTC. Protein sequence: CATSLHRGSSVIGETQYF.

The CDR3 DNA follows: TGTGCCAGCTCCACCGGGACAGGGAGAGAGACCCAGTACTTC. Protein sequence: CASSTGTGRETQYF. The chain links TRBV7-9 to TRBJ2-5; TRBD1 agrees at 9 bases. The J segment lost 4 bases and the V segment lost 8 bases, leaving 8 bases of the junction unmatched. This CDR3 has 14 amino acids. Germline V lookup: CDR1 SEHNR, CDR2 FQNEAQ (reference sequence). Full variable domain (remainder filled in from reference TRBV7-9 and TRBJ2-5): DTGVSQNPRHKITKRGQNVTFRCDPISEHNRLYWYRQTLGQGPEFLTYFQNEAQLEKSRLLSDRFSAERPKGSFSTLEIQRTEQGDSAMYLCASSTGTGRETQYFGPGTRLLVL.